This T cell receptor (beta chain) derives from a study of blood T cells in healthy people across ages. Findings and limits, study-wide: Those diversity estimates obtained from one million T cells were thought to be underestimates.

It was with a sample-barcoded 5' primer and a J-beta primer mix that a second PCR of roughly 6 to 11 cycles was run. From the 5' RACE reads, TCRdb called clonotypes with MiXCR, one entry per CDR3 protein. Altogether 850,000 to 1,100,000 distinct CDR3 sequences are present, about two fifths being singletons, with the ten largest covering roughly 13%. Trimming pared 4 bases from V and 0 bases from J, leaving 6 bases between. The CDR3 runs to 13 residues. CDR1 and CDR2 (germline): SGHTA, FQGNSA. This clonotype has only a few counts. Its antigen is still unknown. V usage is TRBV7-2 and J usage is TRBJ1-1; D gene ambiguous. The source is a man aged 18 to 30 in good health. Sequencing input: blood. CDR3 nucleotides: TGTGCCAGCAGCTCATGGCTGAACACTGAAGCTTTCTTT. It specifies CASSSWLNTEAFF.